Following are 9 T cell receptor beta chains from one sample sequenced in a study of T cell responses to AZD1222 COVID-19 vaccine. Clones were read by immunoSEQ multiplex PCR, and TCRdb kept only the in-frame ones, dropping some. The sample shows nearly 90,000 clones, 75% to 90% of them seen only once. Sequenced material: peripheral blood, taken 28 days after the second AZD1222 dose. These receptors were collected from an adult who received the AZD1222 COVID-19 vaccine.

This chain uses TRBV5-1 with TRBJ2-1; possible D gene TRBD1, 6 bases. Germline CDR1 is SGHRS and CDR2 is YFSETQ. The CDR3 extends over 11 amino acids. Trimming left V 7 bases short and J 6 bases short, with 8 bases between. In DNA form, the CDR3 reads TGCGCCAGCGCAGGGGTCAATGAGCAGTTCTTC. Its translation: CASAGVNEQFF.

The chain joins TRBV19 to TRBJ1-5, with 12 bases matching TRBD1. This CDR3 has 17 residues. Germline trimming cut 6 bases from V and 1 base from J; bases unmatched to any gene: 7. CDR1 and CDR2 (germline): LNHDA, SQIVND (reference sequence). The chain's CDR3 is CASRDRDRGRSNQPQHF. The CDR3 DNA reads TGTGCCAGTAGAGACCGGGACAGGGGGCGAAGCAATCAGCCCCAGCATTTT.

CDR3 amino acids: CASSIGGLANTGELFF. The CDR3 region has the DNA TGTGCCAGTAGTATAGGCGGGCTAGCCAACACCGGGGAGCTGTTTTTT. The chain carries TRBV19 and TRBJ2-2, with TRBD2 as a possible D gene (5 bases). The length of the CDR3 is 16 residues. Germline V lookup: CDR1 LNHDA, CDR2 SQIVND (reference sequence). V lost 1 base and J lost 2, with 11 bases in between.

In its sample, this clone was seen a few times. V usage is TRBV7-9 and J usage is TRBJ2-7; unclear D gene. V lost 5 bases to trimming and J lost 3 bases, with 14 bases between them. Germline V gives CDR1 SEHNR, CDR2 FQNEAQ (reference sequence). The CDR3 is 14 residues long. This chain's CDR3 is CASSLLPAFYEQYF. CDR3 in DNA: TGTGCCAGCAGCCTGCTCCCGGCGTTCTACGAGCAGTACTTC.

This chain links TRBV19 with TRBJ1-1; TRBD1 matches at 9 bases. The CDR3 is made up of 14 amino acids. Looked up from germline, CDR1 is LNHDA and CDR2 is SQIVND (reference sequence). Trimming took 6 bases from V and 3 from J; bases not matched to a gene: 5. The CDR3 spells CASRGTGLDTEAFF. The CDR3 nucleotides are TGTGCCAGTAGGGGGACAGGGTTAGACACTGAAGCTTTCTTT.

The rearrangement uses TRBV19 and TRBJ1-2; D ambiguous. Per the germline V gene, CDR1 is LNHDA and CDR2 is SQIVND (reference sequence). The CDR3 contains 13 residues. Trimming took 9 bases from V and 4 from J, leaving 15 bases between them. The CDR3 reads CASTPKVFYGYTF. The CDR3 DNA reads as TGTGCCAGCACCCCCAAGGTCTTCTATGGCTACACCTTC.

The chain combines TRBV10-1 with TRBJ2-6, with D uncertain. There are 13 residues in the CDR3. V dropped 2 bases and J dropped 4 bases, with 3 bases sitting between them. Germline CDR1 reads WNHNN; CDR2 reads SYGVQD (reference sequence). The CDR3 here is CASSEGGANVLTF. In DNA form, the CDR3 reads TGCGCCAGCAGTGAGGGGGGGGCCAACGTCCTGACTTTC.

The rearrangement links TRBV7-2 to TRBJ1-1; D unclear. Germline V gene lookup returns CDR1 SGHTA and CDR2 FQGNSA. Trimming removed 5 bases at V and 1 base at J, with 11 bases between. This CDR3 region has 14 residues. In DNA form, the CDR3 reads TGTGCCAGCAGCCCCGGCCACGCGAACACTGAAGCTTTCTTT. It codes for CASSPGHANTEAFF.

The chain uses TRBV10-3 and TRBJ2-3; D possibly corresponds to TRBD2 (5 bases). Deletions cut 9 bases from V and 0 bases from J, with 13 bases between. The CDR3 is 14 amino acids. Per germline, CDR1 ENHRY and CDR2 SYGVKD. CDR3 amino acids: CAIGRGGSTDTQYF. The CDR3 DNA sequence: TGTGCCATAGGACGAGGAGGCAGCACAGATACGCAGTATTTT.